This passage covers 16 T cell receptor beta chains from one sample sequenced in a study of shared clonotypes between healthy human individuals. This table comes from immunoSEQ multiplex PCR, and its TCRdb copy is limited to in-frame clones, with some not included. The sample carries approximately 2.5 million clones, roughly nine tenths recorded once. The material sequenced was naive CD4+ T cells sorted from blood. Subset reported: CD45RA+ positively selected. The source of these receptors is a man younger than 30 in good health.

With respect to this clone: The sample has other DNA sequences that encode this CDR3 too. The J gene is TRBJ2-3, the V gene TRBV7-9; 9 bases are shared with TRBD2. This CDR3 spans 15 amino acids. CDR1 and CDR2 from the germline V gene are SEHNR and FQNEAQ (reference sequence). V was pared by 5 bases and J by 2 bases, with 5 bases of the junction left unmatched. The CDR3 bases are TGTGCCAGCAGCCTCGGACTAGCGTACACAGATACGCAGTATTTT. As protein: CASSLGLAYTDTQYF.

Points on this clone: Other DNA variants within this sample encode the same CDR3. The V and J genes are TRBV7-2 and TRBJ1-5; no clear D gene. Germline CDR1 SGHTA, CDR2 FQGNSA. Trimming left V 3 bases short and J 4 bases short, with 7 bases between. This CDR3 spans 13 amino acids. The CDR3 loop is CASSFRRNQPQHF. For the CDR3, the DNA is TGTGCCAGCAGCTTCAGACGTAATCAGCCCCAGCATTTT.

V and J are TRBV6-5 and TRBJ2-7; TRBD1 agrees at 10 bases. CDR1 and CDR2 (germline): MNHEY, SVGAGI. This CDR3 has 15 amino acids. Unmatched junction bases numbered 11, after V lost 6 bases and J lost 6 bases. CDR3 in DNA: TGTGCCAGCAGGGCCGGGACAGGGGTTTGGGGCGAGCAGTACTTC. Protein: CASRAGTGVWGEQYF.

Of note for this clone: A much larger clonotype is one base distant, so this may be a read error. The identical CDR3 is also encoded by other nucleotide sequences in the sample. The chain joins TRBV5-1 to TRBJ1-1; D unresolved. Trimming took 0 bases from V and 1 from J, leaving 4 bases between them. Germline CDR1 and CDR2: SGHRS and YFSETQ. The CDR3 is 13 residues long. The CDR3, as DNA: TGCGCCAGCAGCTTGGGGCGGAACACTGAAGCTTTCTTT. It codes for CASSLGRNTEAFF.

The rearrangement joins TRBV7-2 to TRBJ2-3, with D unresolved. V lost 5 bases to trimming and J lost 2 bases, with 8 bases between them. Germline loops: CDR1 SGHTA, CDR2 FQGNSA. The CDR3 is 13 residues long. The CDR3 DNA reads as TGTGCCAGCAGCGCCTACTCCACAGATACGCAGTATTTT. This gives the protein CASSAYSTDTQYF.

This clone has a single count. V and J are TRBV21-1 and TRBJ2-5; TRBD1 is the table's D call and was not checked against the DNA. TRBV21-1 is shown as a pseudogene. This CDR3 comprises 15 residues. CDR3: CASSKAFPGQETQYF. As DNA, the CDR3 is TGTGCCAGCAGCAAAGCCTTTCCAGGTCAAGAGACCCAGTACTTC.

The chain combines TRBV6-5 with TRBJ2-1, with TRBD2 identical over 12 bases. The length of the CDR3 is 15 residues. V was clipped by 7 bases and J by 2 bases; unmatched bases: 3. In germline, CDR1 is MNHEY, CDR2 SVGAGI. The CDR3, as DNA: TGTGCCAGCAATCGACTAGCGGGAGCCTACAATGAGCAGTTCTTC. Translated, it gives CASNRLAGAYNEQFF.

A remark on this clone: Within the sample, other DNA sequences also encode this same CDR3. This chain joins TRBV27 and TRBJ2-3; D call uncertain. The germline V gene encodes CDR1 MNHEY and CDR2 SMNVEV (reference sequence). V was pared by 4 bases and J by 6 bases, with 5 bases between. The CDR3 is 11 residues long. CDR3 protein: CASSSRDTQYF. CDR3 nucleotide sequence: TGTGCCAGCAGTTCAAGGGATACGCAGTATTTT.

The chain recombines TRBV2 with TRBJ2-2; 7 nucleotides align to TRBD2. Germline loops: CDR1 SNHLY, CDR2 FYNNEI. This CDR3 contains 13 residues. V lost 7 bases, J lost 5 bases, and 4 bases stayed unmatched. The CDR3 spells CASMRGRTGELFF. CDR3 DNA sequence: TGTGCCAGCATGCGGGGGAGAACCGGGGAGCTGTTTTTT.

Concerning this clone: At one end, the junction sequence differs from germline, possibly due to a read error. This rearrangement joins TRBV7-7 to TRBJ1-5; D perhaps matches TRBD1 (5 bases). The CDR3 covers 12 residues. Looked up from germline, CDR1 is SSHAT and CDR2 is FNYEAQ (reference sequence). DNA for the CDR3: TGTGCTAGCAGCTTCGTCTCTCAGGGCGGATTTTTT. It encodes CASSFVSQGGFF.

The chain couples TRBV5-6 to TRBJ2-3; either TRBD1 or TRBD2 may fit D (6 bases each). The CDR3 runs to 15 residues. V was shortened by 5 bases and J by 0 bases, with 13 bases between the two germline ends. From germline, CDR1 is SGHDT and CDR2 YYEEEE. The CDR3 DNA sequence: TGTGCCAGCAGTTTTTGGGGGGCTAGCACAGATACGCAGTATTTT. Translated: CASSFWGASTDTQYF.

V is TRBV10-3 and J is TRBJ1-6; D is possibly TRBD1 (5 bases). V lost 4 bases, J lost 6 bases, and 10 bases lay in between. CDR3 size: 14 residues. Germline loops: CDR1 ENHRY, CDR2 SYGVKD. Written as DNA, the CDR3 is TGTGCCATCAGTGTAAAGACAGCTAATTCACCCCTCCACTTT. As protein: CAISVKTANSPLHF.

The chain employs TRBV7-9 and TRBJ2-5, with 10 bases fitting TRBD2. Germline V gene sequence: CDR1 SEHNR, CDR2 FQNEAQ (reference sequence). The CDR3 is 15 residues long. V gave up 4 bases and J gave up 4 bases; unmatched junction bases: 6. CDR3 sequence reads: CASSSAGLAIETQYF. CDR3 sequence (DNA): TGTGCCAGCAGCTCCGCGGGACTAGCGATAGAGACCCAGTACTTC. The full variable domain, rest sourced from reference TRBV7-9 and TRBJ2-5, is DTGVSQNPRHKITKRGQNVTFRCDPISEHNRLYWYRQTLGQGPEFLTYFQNEAQLEKSRLLSDRFSAERPKGSFSTLEIQRTEQGDSAMYLCASSSAGLAIETQYFGPGTRLLVL.

Comment on this clone: At the DNA level, this CDR3 is encoded by other sequences in the same sample as well. The gene calls are TRBV30 and TRBJ1-4, with D uncertain. The CDR3 extends over 11 amino acids. Trimming pared 1 base from V and 8 bases from J, leaving 5 bases between. Looked up from germline, CDR1 is GTSNPN and CDR2 is SVGIG (reference sequence). CDR3 loop: CAWSAGEKLFF. The DNA of the CDR3 is TGTGCCTGGAGTGCCGGGGAAAAACTGTTTTTT.

This chain's CDR3 is CASSLLKLAGGDTDTQYF. The CDR3 nucleotides read TGTGCCAGCAGCTTACTAAAGTTAGCGGGAGGAGACACAGATACGCAGTATTTT. This chain uses TRBV5-4 with TRBJ2-3; TRBD2 aligns across 10 bases. The junction had 11 bases not matched to a gene; V was cut back by 2 bases and J by 2 bases. The CDR3 contains 18 residues. Germline-derived CDR1 and CDR2 are SGHNT and YYREEE (reference sequence).

The chain couples TRBV7-2 to TRBJ2-2; 8 positions match TRBD1. V gave up 5 bases and J gave up 4 bases; unmatched junction bases: 9. This CDR3 contains 16 residues. Per the germline V gene, CDR1 is SGHTA and CDR2 is FQGNSA. CDR3 nucleotides: TGTGCCAGCAGCCTACGGACAGGGTCTGCCACCGGGGAGCTGTTTTTT. Translating it yields CASSLRTGSATGELFF.